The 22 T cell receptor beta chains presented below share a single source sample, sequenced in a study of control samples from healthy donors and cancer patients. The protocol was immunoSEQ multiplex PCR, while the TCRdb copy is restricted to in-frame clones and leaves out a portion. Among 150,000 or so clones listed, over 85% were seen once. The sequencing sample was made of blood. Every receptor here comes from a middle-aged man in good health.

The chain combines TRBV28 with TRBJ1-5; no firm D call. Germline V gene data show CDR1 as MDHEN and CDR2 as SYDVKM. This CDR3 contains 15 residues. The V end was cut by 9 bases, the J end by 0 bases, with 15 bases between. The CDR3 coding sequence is TGTGCCAGTTCAACACAGACTAATAGCAATCAGCCCCAGCATTTT. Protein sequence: CASSTQTNSNQPQHF.

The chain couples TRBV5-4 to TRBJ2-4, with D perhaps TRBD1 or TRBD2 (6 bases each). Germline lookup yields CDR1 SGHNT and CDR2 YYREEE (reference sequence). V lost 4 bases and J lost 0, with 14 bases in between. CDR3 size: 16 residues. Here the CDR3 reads CASSPEGVLAKNIQYF. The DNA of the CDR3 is TGTGCCAGCAGCCCGGAGGGGGTTTTAGCCAAAAACATTCAGTACTTC.

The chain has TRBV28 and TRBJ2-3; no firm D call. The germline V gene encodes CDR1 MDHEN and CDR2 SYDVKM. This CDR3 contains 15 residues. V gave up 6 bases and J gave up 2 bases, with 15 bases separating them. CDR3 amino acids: CASSTQATFTDTQYF. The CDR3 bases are TGTGCCAGCAGCACCCAAGCGACCTTCACAGATACGCAGTATTTT.

The CDR3 protein is CSAQTGYEQYF. In DNA, the CDR3 is TGCAGTGCCCAGACTGGGTACGAGCAGTACTTC. This rearrangement joins TRBV20-1 to TRBJ2-7, with D unclear. The germline V gene has CDR1 DFQATT and CDR2 SNEGSKA (reference sequence). V was shortened by 6 bases and J by 4 bases, with 10 bases between the two germline ends. The CDR3 has 11 residues.

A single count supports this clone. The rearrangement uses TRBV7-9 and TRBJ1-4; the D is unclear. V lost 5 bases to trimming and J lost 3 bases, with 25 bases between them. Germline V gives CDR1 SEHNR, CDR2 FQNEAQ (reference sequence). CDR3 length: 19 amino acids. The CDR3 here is CASSPIYPREATANEKLFF. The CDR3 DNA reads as TGTGCCAGCAGCCCGATCTACCCTCGAGAGGCTACAGCTAATGAAAAACTGTTTTTT.

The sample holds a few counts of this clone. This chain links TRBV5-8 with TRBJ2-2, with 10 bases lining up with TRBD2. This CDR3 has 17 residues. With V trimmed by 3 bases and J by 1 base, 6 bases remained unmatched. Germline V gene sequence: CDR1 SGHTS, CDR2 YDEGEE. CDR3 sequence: CASSSTLAGVNTGELFF. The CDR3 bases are TGTGCCAGCAGCTCCACCCTAGCGGGGGTGAACACCGGGGAGCTGTTTTTT.

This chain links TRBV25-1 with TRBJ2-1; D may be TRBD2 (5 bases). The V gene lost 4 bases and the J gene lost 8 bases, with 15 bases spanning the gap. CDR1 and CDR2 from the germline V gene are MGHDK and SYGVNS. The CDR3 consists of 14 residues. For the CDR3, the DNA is TGTGCCAGCAGTGGGGCGGGCCTCCTCGATGAGCAGTTCTTC. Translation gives CASSGAGLLDEQFF.

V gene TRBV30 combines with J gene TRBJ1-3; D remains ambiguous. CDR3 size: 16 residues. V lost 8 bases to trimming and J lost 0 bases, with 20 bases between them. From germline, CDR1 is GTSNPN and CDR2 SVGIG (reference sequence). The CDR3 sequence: CAGISPSGSSGNTIYF. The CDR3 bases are TGTGCCGGTATATCTCCGAGTGGGAGCTCTGGAAACACCATATATTTT.

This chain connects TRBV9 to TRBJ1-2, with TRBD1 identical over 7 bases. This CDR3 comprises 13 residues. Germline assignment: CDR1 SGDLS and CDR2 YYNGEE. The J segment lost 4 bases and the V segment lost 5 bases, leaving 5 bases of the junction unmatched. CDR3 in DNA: TGTGCCAGCAGTGTGGGGGACAGCTATGGCTACACCTTC. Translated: CASSVGDSYGYTF.

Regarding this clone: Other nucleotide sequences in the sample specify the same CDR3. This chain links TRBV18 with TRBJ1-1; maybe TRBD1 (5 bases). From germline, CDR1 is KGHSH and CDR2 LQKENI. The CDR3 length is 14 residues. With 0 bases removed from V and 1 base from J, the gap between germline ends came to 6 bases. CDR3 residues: CASSPPGTNTEAFF. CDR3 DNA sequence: TGTGCCAGCTCACCACCGGGGACGAACACTGAAGCTTTCTTT. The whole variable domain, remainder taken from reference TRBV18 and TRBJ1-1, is NAGVMQNPRHLVRRRGQEARLRCSPMKGHSHVYWYRQLPEEGLKFMVYLQKENIIDESGMPKERFSAEFPKEGPSILRIQQVVRGDSAAYFCASSPPGTNTEAFFGQGTRLTVV.

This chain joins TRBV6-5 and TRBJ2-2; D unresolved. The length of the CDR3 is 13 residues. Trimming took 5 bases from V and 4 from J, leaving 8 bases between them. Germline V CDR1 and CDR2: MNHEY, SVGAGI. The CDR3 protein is CASSILLTGELFF. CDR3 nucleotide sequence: TGTGCCAGCAGTATTTTACTCACCGGGGAGCTGTTTTTT.

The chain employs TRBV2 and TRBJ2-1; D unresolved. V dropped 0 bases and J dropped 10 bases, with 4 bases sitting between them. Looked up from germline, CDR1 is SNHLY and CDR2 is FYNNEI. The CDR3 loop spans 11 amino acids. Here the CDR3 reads CASSEAREQFF. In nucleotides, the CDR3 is TGTGCCAGCAGTGAAGCCAGGGAGCAGTTCTTC.

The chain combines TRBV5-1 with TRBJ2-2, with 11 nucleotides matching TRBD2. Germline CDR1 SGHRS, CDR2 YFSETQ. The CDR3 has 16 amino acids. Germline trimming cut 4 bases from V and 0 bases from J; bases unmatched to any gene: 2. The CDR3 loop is CASSLTSGANTGELFF. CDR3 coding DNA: TGCGCCAGCAGCCTGACTAGCGGGGCGAACACCGGGGAGCTGTTTTTT.

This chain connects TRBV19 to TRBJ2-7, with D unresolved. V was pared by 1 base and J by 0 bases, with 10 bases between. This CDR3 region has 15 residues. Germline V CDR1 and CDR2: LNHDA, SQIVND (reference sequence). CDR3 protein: CASSIAGSSSYEQYF. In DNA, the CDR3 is TGTGCCAGTAGTATAGCGGGCAGTAGCTCCTACGAGCAGTACTTC.

DNA of the CDR3: TGTGCCAGCAGCCAGGACAGGGTTAGGACCGGGGAGCTGTTTTTT. Protein sequence: CASSQDRVRTGELFF. The chain links TRBV3-1 (or the pseudogene TRBV3-2) to TRBJ2-2; 8 nucleotides agree with TRBD1. Germline V gives CDR1 LGHDT, CDR2 YNNKEL (reference sequence). This CDR3 contains 15 residues. The J segment lost 5 bases and the V segment lost 3 bases, leaving 5 bases of the junction unmatched.

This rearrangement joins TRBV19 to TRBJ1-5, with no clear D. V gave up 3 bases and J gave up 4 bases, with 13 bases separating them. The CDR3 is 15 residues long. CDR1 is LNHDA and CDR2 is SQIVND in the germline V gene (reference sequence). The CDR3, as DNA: TGTGCCAGTAGTATGTGGGAGATTGTTAATCAGCCCCAGCATTTT. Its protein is CASSMWEIVNQPQHF.

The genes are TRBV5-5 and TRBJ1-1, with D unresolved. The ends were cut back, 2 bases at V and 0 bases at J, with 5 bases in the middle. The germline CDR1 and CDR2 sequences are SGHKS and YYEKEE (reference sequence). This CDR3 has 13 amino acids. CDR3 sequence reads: CASSLTVNTEAFF. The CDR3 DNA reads TGTGCCAGCAGCTTAACAGTGAACACTGAAGCTTTCTTT.

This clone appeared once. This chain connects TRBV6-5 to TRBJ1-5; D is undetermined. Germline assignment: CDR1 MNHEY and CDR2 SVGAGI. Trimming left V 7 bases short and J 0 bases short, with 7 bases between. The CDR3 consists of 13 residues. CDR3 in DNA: TGTGCCAGCACCCGGTATAGCAATCAGCCCCAGCATTTT. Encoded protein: CASTRYSNQPQHF.

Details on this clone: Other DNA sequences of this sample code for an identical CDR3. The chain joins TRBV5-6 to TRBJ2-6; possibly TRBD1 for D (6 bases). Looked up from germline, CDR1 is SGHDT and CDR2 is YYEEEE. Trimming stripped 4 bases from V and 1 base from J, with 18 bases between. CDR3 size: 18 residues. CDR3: CASSRETGSYSGANVLTF. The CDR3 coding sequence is TGTGCCAGCAGCCGAGAGACAGGTAGCTATTCTGGGGCCAACGTCCTGACTTTC. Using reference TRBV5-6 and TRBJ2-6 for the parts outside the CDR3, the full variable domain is DAGVTQSPTHLIKTRGQQVTLRCSPKSGHDTVSWYQQALGQGPQFIFQYYEEEERQRGNFPDRFSGHQFPNYSSELNVNALLLGDSALYLCASSRETGSYSGANVLTFGAGSRLTVL.

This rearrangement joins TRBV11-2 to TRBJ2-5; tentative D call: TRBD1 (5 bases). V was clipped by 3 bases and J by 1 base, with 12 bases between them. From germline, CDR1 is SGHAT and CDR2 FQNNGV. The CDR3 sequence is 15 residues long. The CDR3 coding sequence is TGTGCCAGCAGCTTCTCGCCCAGGGTCCAAGAGACCCAGTACTTC. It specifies CASSFSPRVQETQYF.

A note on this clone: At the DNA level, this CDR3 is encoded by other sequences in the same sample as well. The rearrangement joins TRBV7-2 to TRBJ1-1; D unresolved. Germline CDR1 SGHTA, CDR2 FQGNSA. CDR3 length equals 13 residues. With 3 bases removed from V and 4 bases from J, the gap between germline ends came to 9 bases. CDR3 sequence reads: CASSLAPGTEAFF. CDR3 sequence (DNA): TGTGCCAGCAGCTTGGCTCCAGGCACTGAAGCTTTCTTT.

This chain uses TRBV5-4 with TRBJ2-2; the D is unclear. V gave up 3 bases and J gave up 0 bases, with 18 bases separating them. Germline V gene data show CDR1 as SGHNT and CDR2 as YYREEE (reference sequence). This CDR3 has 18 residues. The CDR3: CASSSPRLGPSNTGELFF. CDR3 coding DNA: TGTGCCAGCAGCTCGCCTAGGCTCGGACCGTCGAACACCGGGGAGCTGTTTTTT.